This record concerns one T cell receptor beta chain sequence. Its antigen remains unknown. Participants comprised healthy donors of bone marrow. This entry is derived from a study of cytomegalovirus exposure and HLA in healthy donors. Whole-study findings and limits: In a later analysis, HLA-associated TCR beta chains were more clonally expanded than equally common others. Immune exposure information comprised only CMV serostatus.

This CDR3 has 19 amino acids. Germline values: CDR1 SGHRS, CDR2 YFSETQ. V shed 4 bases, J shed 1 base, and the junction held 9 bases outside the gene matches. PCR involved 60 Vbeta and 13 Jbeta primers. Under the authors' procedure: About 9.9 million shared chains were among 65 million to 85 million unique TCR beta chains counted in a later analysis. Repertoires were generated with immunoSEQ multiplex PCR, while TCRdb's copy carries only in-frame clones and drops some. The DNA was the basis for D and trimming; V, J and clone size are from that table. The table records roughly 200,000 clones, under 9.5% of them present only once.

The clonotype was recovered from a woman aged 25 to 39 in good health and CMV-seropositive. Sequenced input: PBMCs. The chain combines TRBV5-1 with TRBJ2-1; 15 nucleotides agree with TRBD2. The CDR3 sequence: CASSLSGLAGGFSYNEQFF. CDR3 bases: TGCGCCAGCAGCCTGTCCGGACTAGCGGGAGGGTTTTCCTACAATGAGCAGTTCTTC.